This entry lists 20 T cell receptor beta chains sequenced from one sample in a study of beta chain features in type 1 diabetes. These receptors' antigens are unknown. TCRB transcripts that were expressed got sequenced, as all of the isolated RNA had been reverse transcribed. Generated by immunoSEQ multiplex PCR, the TCRdb table keeps only in-frame clones and is missing some. The data contain more than 550,000 clones, over 12% of them singletons. Study observations and caveats: Patients with Type 1 diabetes showed moderately but significantly shorter TCRB CDR3s in all four CD4+ subsets.

Sequences were obtained from naive CD4+ T cells from blood. These receptors originate from a man younger than 35 with type 1 diabetes.

The chain recombines TRBV28 with TRBJ1-1; TRBD1 aligns across 8 bases. The V gene end was trimmed by 5 bases and the J gene end by 3 bases; junction bases not matched to a gene: 14. Looked up from germline, CDR1 is MDHEN and CDR2 is SYDVKM. The CDR3 totals 17 residues. The DNA for the CDR3 is TGTGCCAGCAGTCCCCTGGGGCGGACAGGGACGGACACTGAAGCTTTCTTT. It encodes CASSPLGRTGTDTEAFF.

This chain joins TRBV11-2 and TRBJ2-5; TRBD2 agrees at 7 bases. The CDR3 is 14 residues long. Losses at the gene ends were 7 bases for V and 5 bases for J; bases not matched to a gene: 10. In germline, CDR1 is SGHAT, CDR2 FQNNGV. CDR3 loop: CASTPTTSSETQYF. The CDR3, as DNA: TGTGCCAGCACGCCGACGACTAGCTCGGAGACCCAGTACTTC.

This clone was picked up a small number of times. The chain has TRBV27 and TRBJ2-5; maybe TRBD2 (6 bases). There are 13 residues in the CDR3. Trimming removed 7 bases at V and 5 bases at J, with 14 bases between. Germline CDR1 is MNHEY and CDR2 is SMNVEV (reference sequence). CDR3 sequence reads: CASMQGGGETQYF. CDR3 in DNA: TGTGCCAGCATGCAGGGCGGAGGGGAGACCCAGTACTTC.

V usage is TRBV6-1 and J usage is TRBJ2-5; D is perhaps TRBD2 (5 bases). Trimming took 6 bases from V and 3 from J, leaving 11 bases between them. This CDR3 is 13 amino acids long. Germline V gene data show CDR1 as MNHNS and CDR2 as SASEGT. CDR3 sequence: CASRVATKETQYF. CDR3 sequence (DNA): TGTGCCAGCAGGGTAGCGACGAAAGAGACCCAGTACTTC.

The J gene is TRBJ1-3, the V gene TRBV29-1, with no clear D. The CDR3 sequence is 13 residues long. Germline CDR1 SQVTM, CDR2 ANQGSEA. V lost 3 bases and J lost 0, with 6 bases in between. CDR3 bases: TGCAGCGTTGACGGGAGCTCTGGAAACACCATATATTTT. Translated: CSVDGSSGNTIYF.

This clone was seen once. This chain links TRBV30 with TRBJ1-2, with D tentatively TRBD1 (5 bases). Germline values: CDR1 GTSNPN, CDR2 SVGIG (reference sequence). CDR3 length: 12 amino acids. V lost 4 bases and J lost 4, with 10 bases in between. This chain's CDR3 is CAWNRDSYGYTF. The DNA of the CDR3 is TGTGCCTGGAATCGGGACTCCTATGGCTACACCTTC.

This clone was counted only a few times. The chain combines TRBV19 with TRBJ2-5; D is possibly TRBD1 or TRBD2 (5 bases each). V lost 5 bases and J lost 7, with 23 bases in between. The CDR3 is made up of 16 amino acids. CDR1 is LNHDA, CDR2 SQIVND, per germline (reference sequence). DNA of the CDR3: TGTGCCAGTAGTTTCCTGTCCGGGACCGCAAAAGCGACCCAGTACTTC. It codes for CASSFLSGTAKATQYF.

This clone was detected a few times. This specimen includes other DNA sequences encoding the same CDR3. The rearrangement links TRBV5-1 to TRBJ2-3; D gene unclear. The CDR3 has 14 residues. The germline V gene has CDR1 SGHRS and CDR2 YFSETQ. The V end was cut by 0 bases, the J end by 1 base, with 6 bases between. The CDR3 protein is CASSLEGRTDTQYF. CDR3 bases: TGCGCCAGCAGCTTGGAGGGCCGCACAGATACGCAGTATTTT.

J is TRBJ1-2 and V is TRBV30; D gene uncertain. The CDR3 spans 13 residues. The V and J ends lost 2 bases and 4 bases respectively, with 11 bases between them. Germline V gene data show CDR1 as GTSNPN and CDR2 as SVGIG (reference sequence). The CDR3 reads CAWSWQAIYGYTF. The CDR3 DNA sequence: TGTGCCTGGAGTTGGCAGGCGATCTATGGCTACACCTTC.

This clone turned up a few times. This chain links TRBV28 with TRBJ1-1; 11 nucleotides match TRBD1. The V gene end was trimmed by 6 bases and the J gene end by 5 bases; junction bases not matched to a gene: 8. CDR1 is MDHEN, CDR2 SYDVKM, per germline. The CDR3 totals 15 residues. The chain's CDR3 is CASSLRDRGWTEAFF. The DNA of the CDR3 is TGTGCCAGCAGCCTCCGGGACAGGGGGTGGACTGAAGCTTTCTTT. The whole variable domain, filled in from reference TRBV28 and TRBJ1-1, reads DVKVTQSSRYLVKRTGEKVFLECVQDMDHENMFWYRQDPGLGLRLIYFSYDVKMKEKGDIPEGYSVSREKKERFSLILESASTNQTSMYLCASSLRDRGWTEAFFGQGTRLTVV.

V usage is TRBV9 and J usage is TRBJ2-7, with 13 bases lining up with TRBD2. The CDR3 loop spans 16 amino acids. The junction had 2 bases not matched to a gene; V was cut back by 0 bases and J by 2 bases. Germline loops: CDR1 SGDLS, CDR2 YYNGEE. The CDR3 DNA is TGTGCCAGCAGCGTAGAGGGGACTAGCGGGGCCTACGAGCAGTACTTC. Translating gives CASSVEGTSGAYEQYF. Full variable domain (outside the CDR3, taken from reference TRBV9 and TRBJ2-7): DSGVTQTPKHLITATGQRVTLRCSPRSGDLSVYWYQQSLDQGLQFLIQYYNGEERAKGNILERFSAQQFPDLHSELNLSSLELGDSALYFCASSVEGTSGAYEQYFGPGTRLTVT.

The sample holds a few counts of this clone. The chain joins TRBV30 to TRBJ2-7; 7 bases map to TRBD2. The trim removed 5 bases at V and 0 bases at J, leaving 7 bases unmatched. This CDR3 region has 14 residues. Germline V gives CDR1 GTSNPN, CDR2 SVGIG (reference sequence). As DNA, the CDR3 is TGTGCCTGGGTGATGGCGGGAGCCTCCTACGAGCAGTACTTC. It yields the protein CAWVMAGASYEQYF.

The gene calls are TRBV27 and TRBJ2-5; maybe TRBD2 (6 bases). V gave up 5 bases and J gave up 2 bases, with 12 bases separating them. The germline V gene has CDR1 MNHEY and CDR2 SMNVEV (reference sequence). CDR3 length: 14 amino acids. This chain's CDR3 is CASSPRDFQETQYF. CDR3 DNA sequence: TGTGCCAGCAGTCCCCGGGACTTTCAAGAGACCCAGTACTTC.

This chain connects TRBV2 to TRBJ1-1; 8 bases match TRBD1. Germline V gene lookup returns CDR1 SNHLY and CDR2 FYNNEI. With 8 bases clipped from V and 4 bases from J, the junction kept 6 bases outside the gene matches. The CDR3 consists of 13 residues. DNA of the CDR3: TGTGCCAGCCAACAGGGGGGAGGCACTGAAGCTTTCTTT. This sequence encodes CASQQGGGTEAFF. The full variable domain, its missing parts supplied by reference TRBV2 and TRBJ1-1, is EPEVTQTPSHQVTQMGQEVILRCVPISNHLYFYWYRQILGQKVEFLVSFYNNEISEKSEIFDDQFSVERPDGSNFTLKIRSTKLEDSAMYFCASQQGGGTEAFFGQGTRLTVV.

This chain links TRBV7-2 with TRBJ2-4, with unresolved D. The germline V gene has CDR1 SGHTA and CDR2 FQGNSA. The CDR3 runs to 13 residues. V was shortened by 5 bases and J by 8 bases, with 13 bases between the two germline ends. CDR3 region: CASSPGPTDIQYF. CDR3 in DNA: TGTGCCAGCAGCCCCGGGCCGACGGACATTCAGTACTTC.

Only one count was recorded for this clone. This chain joins TRBV6-1 and TRBJ2-3, with D perhaps being TRBD1 or TRBD2 (7 bases each). CDR1 is MNHNS, CDR2 SASEGT, per germline. This CDR3 contains 15 residues. V lost 6 bases, J lost 6 bases, and 19 bases lay in between. CDR3 bases: TGTGCCAGCAGCGTGGGAGGGGGCCGCCGGGATACGCAGTATTTT. It codes for CASSVGGGRRDTQYF.

V gene TRBV29-1 combines with J gene TRBJ2-1; D call uncertain. The germline V gene encodes CDR1 SQVTM and CDR2 ANQGSEA. V lost 7 bases to trimming and J lost 2 bases, with 9 bases between them. The CDR3 runs 12 residues. The CDR3 sequence: CSADQAYNEQFF. The CDR3 coding sequence is TGCAGCGCTGACCAGGCCTACAATGAGCAGTTCTTC.

The CDR3 loop is CASSLAGPSYEQYF. CDR3 bases: TGTGCCAGCTCTCTAGCGGGACCATCCTACGAGCAGTACTTC. The chain uses TRBV6-5 and TRBJ2-7, with 9 bases aligning to TRBD2. In germline, CDR1 is MNHEY, CDR2 SVGAGI. Trimming took 8 bases from V and 1 from J; bases not matched to a gene: 6. The length of the CDR3 is 14 residues.

V gene TRBV6-5 combines with J gene TRBJ2-1, with TRBD2 matching 11 bases. CDR3 length equals 14 residues. J gave up 9 bases and V 11 bases, and 12 bases lay outside the gene matches. The germline V gene encodes CDR1 MNHEY and CDR2 SVGAGI. In DNA, the CDR3 is TGTGCCCGTCTTGGGCCTAGCGGGAGGAGTGAGCAGTTCTTC. Its protein product is CARLGPSGRSEQFF.

Only a few counts were recorded for this clone. The rearrangement uses TRBV30 and TRBJ2-5, with TRBD2 identical over 11 bases. The CDR3 runs 15 residues. Germline V CDR1 and CDR2: GTSNPN, SVGIG (reference sequence). J lost 4 bases, V lost 5 bases, and 9 bases had no gene match. Written as DNA, the CDR3 is TGTGCCTGGGGAACCGGGACTAGCGGTGGAGAGACCCAGTACTTC. The encoded protein is CAWGTGTSGGETQYF.